This record concerns one T cell receptor beta chain sequence. This entry belongs to a study of Ad26.COV2.S vaccination and SARS-CoV-2 variants. Assay: immunoSEQ multiplex PCR; the TCRdb copy retains only in-frame clones and omits some. The data show over 400,000 clones, roughly 90% seen once. The CDR3 is 15 residues long. V was cut by 1 base and J by 5 bases, with 16 bases left in between. Germline CDR1 reads SGDLS; CDR2 reads YYNGEE. Treatment noted: over 15 received Ad26.COV2.S at low or high dose, single or two shots; several received placebo; per-sample allocation not given. Collection of samples fell on day 63 after the first vaccine or placebo injection.

V and J are TRBV9 and TRBJ2-7; D is ambiguous. This receptor was obtained from a person between 18 and 59 years old who received the Ad26.COV2.S COVID-19 vaccine or a placebo. The source was peripheral blood, collected in a trial of Ad26.COV2.S vaccine versus placebo. CDR3 protein: CASSVMEFPSDEQYF. The CDR3 DNA reads as TGTGCCAGCAGCGTAATGGAGTTCCCCTCAGACGAGCAGTACTTC. The variable domain in full, with the rest retrieved from reference TRBV9 and TRBJ2-7, is DSGVTQTPKHLITATGQRVTLRCSPRSGDLSVYWYQQSLDQGLQFLIQYYNGEERAKGNILERFSAQQFPDLHSELNLSSLELGDSALYFCASSVMEFPSDEQYFGPGTRLTVT.